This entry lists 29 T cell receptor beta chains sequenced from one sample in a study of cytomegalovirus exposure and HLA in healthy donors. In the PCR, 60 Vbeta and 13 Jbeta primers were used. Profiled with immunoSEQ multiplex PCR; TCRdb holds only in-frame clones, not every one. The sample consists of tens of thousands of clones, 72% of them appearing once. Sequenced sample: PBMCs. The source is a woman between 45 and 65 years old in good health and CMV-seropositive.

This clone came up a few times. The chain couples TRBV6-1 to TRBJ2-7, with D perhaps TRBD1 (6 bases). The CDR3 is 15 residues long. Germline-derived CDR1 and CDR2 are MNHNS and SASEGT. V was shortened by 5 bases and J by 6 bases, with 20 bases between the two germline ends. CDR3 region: CASSQEPTGTREQYF. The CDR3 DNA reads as TGTGCCAGCAGTCAAGAACCTACCGGGACACGCGAGCAGTACTTC.

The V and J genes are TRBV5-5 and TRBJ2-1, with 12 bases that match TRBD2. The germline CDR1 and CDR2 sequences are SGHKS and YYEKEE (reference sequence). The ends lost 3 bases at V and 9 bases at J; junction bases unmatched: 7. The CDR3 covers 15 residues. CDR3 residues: CASSSTSGGRTEQFF. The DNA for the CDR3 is TGTGCCAGCAGCTCGACTAGCGGGGGCCGTACTGAGCAGTTCTTC.

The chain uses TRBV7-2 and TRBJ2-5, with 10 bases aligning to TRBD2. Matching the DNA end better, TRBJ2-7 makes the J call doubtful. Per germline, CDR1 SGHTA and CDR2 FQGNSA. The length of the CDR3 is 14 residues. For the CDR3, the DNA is TGTGCCAGCAGTAGGACTAGCGGTACCTACGAGCAGTACTTC. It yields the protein CASSRTSGTYEQYF.

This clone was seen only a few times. CDR3 protein: CASSQDEGADTQYF. The CDR3 bases are TGCGCCAGCAGCCAAGACGAGGGGGCGGATACGCAGTATTTT. V and J are TRBV4-1 and TRBJ2-3, with 7 nucleotides matching TRBD1. Germline V gene sequence: CDR1 MGHRA, CDR2 YSYEKL. V gave up 0 bases and J gave up 6 bases; unmatched junction bases: 3. The CDR3 sequence is 14 residues long.

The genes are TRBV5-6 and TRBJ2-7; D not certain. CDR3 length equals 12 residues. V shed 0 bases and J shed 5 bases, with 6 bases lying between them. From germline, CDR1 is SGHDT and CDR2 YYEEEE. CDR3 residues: CASSLVGDEQYF. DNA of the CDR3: TGTGCCAGCAGCTTGGTGGGCGACGAGCAGTACTTC.

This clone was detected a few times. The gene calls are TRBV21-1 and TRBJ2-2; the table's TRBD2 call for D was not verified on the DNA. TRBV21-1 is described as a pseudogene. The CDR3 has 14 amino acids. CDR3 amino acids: CASCGEGNTGELFF. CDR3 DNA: TGTGCCAGCTGCGGGGAAGGAAACACCGGGGAGCTGTTTTTT.

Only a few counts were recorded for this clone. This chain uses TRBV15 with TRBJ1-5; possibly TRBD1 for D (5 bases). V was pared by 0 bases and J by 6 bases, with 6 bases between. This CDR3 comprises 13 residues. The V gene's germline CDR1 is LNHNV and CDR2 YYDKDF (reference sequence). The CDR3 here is CATSRDQGQPQHF. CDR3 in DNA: TGTGCCACCAGCAGAGATCAGGGTCAGCCCCAGCATTTT.

The CDR3 loop is CASSVGTTYEQYF. The CDR3 DNA is TGTGCCAGCAGCGTCGGGACTACCTACGAGCAGTACTTC. The J gene is TRBJ2-7, the V gene TRBV7-9, with 7 bases lining up with TRBD2. CDR3 size: 13 residues. J was trimmed by 2 bases and V by 5 bases; bases with no gene match: 3. The V gene's germline CDR1 is SEHNR and CDR2 FQNEAQ (reference sequence). Based on the CDR3 plus reference TRBV7-9 and TRBJ2-7, the full variable domain is DTGVSQNPRHKITKRGQNVTFRCDPISEHNRLYWYRQTLGQGPEFLTYFQNEAQLEKSRLLSDRFSAERPKGSFSTLEIQRTEQGDSAMYLCASSVGTTYEQYFGPGTRLTVT.

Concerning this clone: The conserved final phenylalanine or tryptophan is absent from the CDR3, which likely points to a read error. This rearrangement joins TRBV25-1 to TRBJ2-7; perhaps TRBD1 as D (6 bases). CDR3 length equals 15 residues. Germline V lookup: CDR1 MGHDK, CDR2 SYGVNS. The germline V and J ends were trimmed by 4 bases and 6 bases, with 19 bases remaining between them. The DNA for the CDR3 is TGTGCCAGCAGTGTAGGTCAGGGGCGCGACGGCGAGCAGTACCTC. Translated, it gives CASSVGQGRDGEQYL.

The CDR3 reads CSVGRGNNQPQHF. CDR3 nucleotides: TGCAGCGTTGGGCGAGGGAACAATCAGCCCCAGCATTTT. The chain carries TRBV29-1 and TRBJ1-5; D is undetermined. The CDR3 spans 13 residues. Trimming took off 4 bases at V and 3 bases at J, with 10 bases between the two ends. Germline values: CDR1 SQVTM, CDR2 ANQGSEA.

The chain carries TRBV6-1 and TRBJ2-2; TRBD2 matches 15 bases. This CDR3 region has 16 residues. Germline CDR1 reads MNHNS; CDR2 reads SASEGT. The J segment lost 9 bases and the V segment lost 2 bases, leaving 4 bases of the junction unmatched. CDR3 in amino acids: CASSETGTSGRRELFF. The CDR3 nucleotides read TGTGCCAGCAGTGAAACGGGGACTAGCGGGAGGAGGGAGCTGTTTTTT.

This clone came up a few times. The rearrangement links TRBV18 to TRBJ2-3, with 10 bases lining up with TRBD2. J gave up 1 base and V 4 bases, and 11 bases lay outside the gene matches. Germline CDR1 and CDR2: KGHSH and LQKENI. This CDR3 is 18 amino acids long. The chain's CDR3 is CASSQAYQAGGGTDTQYF. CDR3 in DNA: TGTGCCAGCTCACAAGCCTACCAAGCGGGGGGGGGCACAGATACGCAGTATTTT.

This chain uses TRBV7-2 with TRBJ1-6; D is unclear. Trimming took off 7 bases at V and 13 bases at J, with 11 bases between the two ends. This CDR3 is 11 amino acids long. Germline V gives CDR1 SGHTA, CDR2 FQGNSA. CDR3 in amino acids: CASMEFFPLHF. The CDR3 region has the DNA TGTGCCAGCATGGAGTTCTTCCCCCTCCACTTT.

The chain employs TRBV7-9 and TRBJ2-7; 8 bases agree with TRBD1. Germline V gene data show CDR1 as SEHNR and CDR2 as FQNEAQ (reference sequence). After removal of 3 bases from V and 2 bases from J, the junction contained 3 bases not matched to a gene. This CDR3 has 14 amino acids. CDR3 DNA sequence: TGTGCCAGCAGCTTGACAGGGGATGCCTACGAGCAGTACTTC. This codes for CASSLTGDAYEQYF.

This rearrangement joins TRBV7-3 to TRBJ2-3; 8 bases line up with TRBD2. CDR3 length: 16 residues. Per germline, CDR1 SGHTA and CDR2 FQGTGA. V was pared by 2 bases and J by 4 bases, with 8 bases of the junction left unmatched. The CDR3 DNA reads TGTGCCAGCAGCTTAGATTCGAACGGGGGGGCAGATACGCAGTATTTT. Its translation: CASSLDSNGGADTQYF.

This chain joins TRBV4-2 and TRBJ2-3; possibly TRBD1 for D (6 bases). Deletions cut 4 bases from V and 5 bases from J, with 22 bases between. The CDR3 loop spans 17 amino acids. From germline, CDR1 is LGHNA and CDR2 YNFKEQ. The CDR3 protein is CASSPQVTTGMIDTQYF. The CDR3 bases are TGTGCCAGCAGCCCACAAGTGACTACAGGGATGATAGATACGCAGTATTTT.

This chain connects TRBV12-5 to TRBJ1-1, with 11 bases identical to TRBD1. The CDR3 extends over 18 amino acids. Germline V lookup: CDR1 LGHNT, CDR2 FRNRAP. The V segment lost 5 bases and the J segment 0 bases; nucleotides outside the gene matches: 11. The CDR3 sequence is CASGPNLDRGRVNTEAFF. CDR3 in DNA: TGTGCTAGTGGTCCTAACCTGGACAGGGGGCGGGTGAACACTGAAGCTTTCTTT.

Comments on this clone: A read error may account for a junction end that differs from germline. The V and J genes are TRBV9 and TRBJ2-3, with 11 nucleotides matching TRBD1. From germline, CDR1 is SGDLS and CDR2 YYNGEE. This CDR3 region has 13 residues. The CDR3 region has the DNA TGTGCCAGCAGCCCCCGACCGGGACAGGGGGTCAATTTT. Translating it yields CASSPRPGQGVNF.

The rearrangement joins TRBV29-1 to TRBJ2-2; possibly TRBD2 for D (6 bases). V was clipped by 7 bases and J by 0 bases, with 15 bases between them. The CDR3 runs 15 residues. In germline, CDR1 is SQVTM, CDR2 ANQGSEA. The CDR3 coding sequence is TGCAGCGCTGCTCCGGCGGGACCGAACACCGGGGAGCTGTTTTTT. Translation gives CSAAPAGPNTGELFF.

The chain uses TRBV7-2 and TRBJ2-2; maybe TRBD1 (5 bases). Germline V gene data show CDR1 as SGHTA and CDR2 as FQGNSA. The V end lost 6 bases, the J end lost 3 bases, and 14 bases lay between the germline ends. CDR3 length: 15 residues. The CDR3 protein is CASSSRVTYTGELFF. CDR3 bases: TGTGCCAGCAGTTCCAGGGTCACATACACCGGGGAGCTGTTTTTT.

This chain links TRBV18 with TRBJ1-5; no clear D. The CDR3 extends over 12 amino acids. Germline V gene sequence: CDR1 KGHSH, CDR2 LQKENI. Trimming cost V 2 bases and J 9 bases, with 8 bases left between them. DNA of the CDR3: TGTGCCAGCTCACCATATGGAGGGCCCCAGCATTTT. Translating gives CASSPYGGPQHF.

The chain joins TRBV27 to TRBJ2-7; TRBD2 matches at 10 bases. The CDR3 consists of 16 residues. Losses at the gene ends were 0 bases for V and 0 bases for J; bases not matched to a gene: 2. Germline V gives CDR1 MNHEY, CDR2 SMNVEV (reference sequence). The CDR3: CASSLSPSGSSYEQYF. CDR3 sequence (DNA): TGTGCCAGCAGTTTATCTCCTAGCGGGAGCTCCTACGAGCAGTACTTC.

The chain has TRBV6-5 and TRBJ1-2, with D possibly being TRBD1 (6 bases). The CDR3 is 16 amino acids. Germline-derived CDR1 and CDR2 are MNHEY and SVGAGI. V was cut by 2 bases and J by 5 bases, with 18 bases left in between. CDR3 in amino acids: CASSYGQNKGLYGYTF. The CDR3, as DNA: TGTGCCAGCAGTTACGGACAGAACAAGGGGCTATATGGCTACACCTTC.

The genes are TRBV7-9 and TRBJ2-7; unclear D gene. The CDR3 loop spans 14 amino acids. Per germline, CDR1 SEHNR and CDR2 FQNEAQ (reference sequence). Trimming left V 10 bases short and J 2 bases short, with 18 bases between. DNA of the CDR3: TGTGCCACTATGGTGGGCTTTAACACCTACGAGCAGTACTTC. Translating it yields CATMVGFNTYEQYF.

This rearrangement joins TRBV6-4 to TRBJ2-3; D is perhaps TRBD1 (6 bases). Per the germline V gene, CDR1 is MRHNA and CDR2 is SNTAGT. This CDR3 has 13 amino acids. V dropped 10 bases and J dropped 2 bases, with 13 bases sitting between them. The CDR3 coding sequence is TGTGCCACCTTAGGACAGTACACAGATACGCAGTATTTT. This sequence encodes CATLGQYTDTQYF.

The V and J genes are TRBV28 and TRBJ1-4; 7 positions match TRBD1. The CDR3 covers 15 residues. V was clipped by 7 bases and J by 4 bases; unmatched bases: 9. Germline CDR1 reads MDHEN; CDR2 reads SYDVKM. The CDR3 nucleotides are TGTGCCAGCACTTCACCAGCAGGGGGTAATGAAAAACTGTTTTTT. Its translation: CASTSPAGGNEKLFF.

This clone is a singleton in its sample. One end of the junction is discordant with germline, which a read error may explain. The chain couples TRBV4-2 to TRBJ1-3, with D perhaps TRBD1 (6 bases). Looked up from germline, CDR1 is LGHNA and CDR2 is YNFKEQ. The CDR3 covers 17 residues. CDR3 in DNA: TGTGCCGGCAGCCAAGGAACCAAGGGGGTTGGTGGAAACACCATATATTTT. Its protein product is CAGSQGTKGVGGNTIYF.

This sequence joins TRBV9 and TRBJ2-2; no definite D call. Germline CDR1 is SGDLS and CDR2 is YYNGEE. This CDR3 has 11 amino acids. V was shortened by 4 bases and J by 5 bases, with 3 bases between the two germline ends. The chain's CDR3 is CASSLTGELFF. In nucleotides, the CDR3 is TGTGCCAGCAGCCTAACCGGGGAGCTGTTTTTT. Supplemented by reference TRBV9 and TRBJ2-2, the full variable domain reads DSGVTQTPKHLITATGQRVTLRCSPRSGDLSVYWYQQSLDQGLQFLIQYYNGEERAKGNILERFSAQQFPDLHSELNLSSLELGDSALYFCASSLTGELFFGEGSRLTVL.

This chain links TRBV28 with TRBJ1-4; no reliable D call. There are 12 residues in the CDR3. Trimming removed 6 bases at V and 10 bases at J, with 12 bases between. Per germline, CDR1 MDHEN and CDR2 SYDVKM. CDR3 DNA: TGTGCCAGCAGCACCGAGGTCGGAAAACTGTTTTTT. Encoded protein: CASSTEVGKLFF.